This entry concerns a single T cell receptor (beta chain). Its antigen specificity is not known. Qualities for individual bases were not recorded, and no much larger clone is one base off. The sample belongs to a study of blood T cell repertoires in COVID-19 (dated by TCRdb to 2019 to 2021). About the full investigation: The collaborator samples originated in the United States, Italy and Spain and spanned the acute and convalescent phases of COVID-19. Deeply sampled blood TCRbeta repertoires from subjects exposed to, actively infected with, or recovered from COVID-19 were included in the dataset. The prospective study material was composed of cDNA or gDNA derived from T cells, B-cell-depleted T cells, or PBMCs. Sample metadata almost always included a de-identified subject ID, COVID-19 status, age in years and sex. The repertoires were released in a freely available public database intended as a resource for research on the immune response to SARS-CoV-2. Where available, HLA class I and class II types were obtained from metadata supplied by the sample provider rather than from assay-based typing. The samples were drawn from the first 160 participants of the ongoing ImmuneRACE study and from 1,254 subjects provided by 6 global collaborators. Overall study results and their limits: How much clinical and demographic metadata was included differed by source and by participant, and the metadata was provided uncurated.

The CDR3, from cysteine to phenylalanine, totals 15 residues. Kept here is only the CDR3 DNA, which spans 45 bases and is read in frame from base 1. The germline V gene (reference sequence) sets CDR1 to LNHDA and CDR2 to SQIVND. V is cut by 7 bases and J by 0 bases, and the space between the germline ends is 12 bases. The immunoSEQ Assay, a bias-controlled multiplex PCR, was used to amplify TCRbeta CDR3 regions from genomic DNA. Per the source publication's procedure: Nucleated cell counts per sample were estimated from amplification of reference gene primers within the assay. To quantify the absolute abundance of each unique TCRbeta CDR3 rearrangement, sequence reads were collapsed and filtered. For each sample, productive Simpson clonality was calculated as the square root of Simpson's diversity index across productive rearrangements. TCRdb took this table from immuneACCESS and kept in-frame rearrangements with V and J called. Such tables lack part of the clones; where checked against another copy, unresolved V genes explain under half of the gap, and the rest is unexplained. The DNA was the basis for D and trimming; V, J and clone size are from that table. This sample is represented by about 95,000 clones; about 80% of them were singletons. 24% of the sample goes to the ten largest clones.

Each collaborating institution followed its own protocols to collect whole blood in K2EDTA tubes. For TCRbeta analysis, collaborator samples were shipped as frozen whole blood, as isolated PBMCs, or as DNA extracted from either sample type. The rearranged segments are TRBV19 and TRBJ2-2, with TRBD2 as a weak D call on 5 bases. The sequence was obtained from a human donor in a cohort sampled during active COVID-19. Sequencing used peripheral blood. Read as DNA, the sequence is TGTGCCAGTATTCGGGGTTCGGCGAACACCGGGGAGCTGTTTTTT. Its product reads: CASIRGSANTGELFF.